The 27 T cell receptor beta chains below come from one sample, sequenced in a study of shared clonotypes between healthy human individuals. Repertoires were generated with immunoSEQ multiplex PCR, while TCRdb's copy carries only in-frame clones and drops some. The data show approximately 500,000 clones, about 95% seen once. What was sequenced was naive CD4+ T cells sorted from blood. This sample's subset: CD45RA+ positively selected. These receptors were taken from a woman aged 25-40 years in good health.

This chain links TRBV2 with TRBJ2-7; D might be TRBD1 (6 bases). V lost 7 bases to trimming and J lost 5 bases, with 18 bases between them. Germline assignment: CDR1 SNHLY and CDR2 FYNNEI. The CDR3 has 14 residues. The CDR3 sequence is CASTPGQPSDEQYF. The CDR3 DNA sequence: TGTGCCAGCACGCCAGGACAGCCCTCAGACGAGCAGTACTTC.

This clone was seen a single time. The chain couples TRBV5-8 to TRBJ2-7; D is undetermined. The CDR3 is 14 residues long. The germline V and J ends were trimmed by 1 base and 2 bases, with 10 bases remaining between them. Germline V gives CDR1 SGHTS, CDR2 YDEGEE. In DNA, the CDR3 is TGTGCCAGCAGCTTGAATTCCGCCGCCTACGAGCAGTACTTC. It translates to CASSLNSAAYEQYF.

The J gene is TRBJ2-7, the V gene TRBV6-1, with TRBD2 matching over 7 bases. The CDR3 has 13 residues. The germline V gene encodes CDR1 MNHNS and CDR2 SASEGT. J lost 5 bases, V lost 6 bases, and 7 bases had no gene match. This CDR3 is CASSRAGVHEQYF. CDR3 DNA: TGTGCCAGCAGCCGGGCGGGAGTCCACGAGCAGTACTTC.

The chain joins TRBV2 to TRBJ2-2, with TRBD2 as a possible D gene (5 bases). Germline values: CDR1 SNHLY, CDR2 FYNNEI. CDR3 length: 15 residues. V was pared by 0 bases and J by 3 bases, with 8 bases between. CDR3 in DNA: TGTGCCAGCAGTGAAGCAACGGGGTACACCGGGGAGCTGTTTTTT. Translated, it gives CASSEATGYTGELFF.

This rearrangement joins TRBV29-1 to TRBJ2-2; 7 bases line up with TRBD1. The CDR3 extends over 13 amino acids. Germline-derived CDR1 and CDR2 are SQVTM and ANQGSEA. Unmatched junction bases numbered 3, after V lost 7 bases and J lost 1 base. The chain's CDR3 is CSARGLNTGELFF. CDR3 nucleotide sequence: TGCAGCGCCAGGGGGTTGAACACCGGGGAGCTGTTTTTT.

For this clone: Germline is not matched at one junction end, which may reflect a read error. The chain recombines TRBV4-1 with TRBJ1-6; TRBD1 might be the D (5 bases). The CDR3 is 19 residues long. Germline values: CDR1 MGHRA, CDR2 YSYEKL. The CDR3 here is CASSQNQGGARSYNSPLYF. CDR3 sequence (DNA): TGCGCCAGCAGCCAGAACCAGGGAGGGGCACGCTCCTATAATTCACCCCTCTACTTT.

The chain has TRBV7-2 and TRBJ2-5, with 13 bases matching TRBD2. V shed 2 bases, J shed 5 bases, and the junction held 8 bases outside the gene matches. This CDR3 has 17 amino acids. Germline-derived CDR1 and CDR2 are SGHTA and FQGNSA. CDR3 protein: CASSLQAGLAGLETQYF. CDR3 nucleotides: TGTGCCAGCAGCTTACAAGCGGGACTAGCGGGACTGGAGACCCAGTACTTC.

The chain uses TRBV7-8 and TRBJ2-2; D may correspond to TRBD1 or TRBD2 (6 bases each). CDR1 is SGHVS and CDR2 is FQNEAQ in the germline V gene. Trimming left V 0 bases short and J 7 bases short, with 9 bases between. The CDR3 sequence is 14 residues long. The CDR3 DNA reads TGTGCCAGCAGCTTAGCTGGGGGGCGCGGGGAGCTGTTTTTT. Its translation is CASSLAGGRGELFF.

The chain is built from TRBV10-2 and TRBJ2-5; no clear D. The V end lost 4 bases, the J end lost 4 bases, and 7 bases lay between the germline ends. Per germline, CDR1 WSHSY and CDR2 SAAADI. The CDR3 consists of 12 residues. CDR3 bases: TGCGCCAGCAGTGTAGTCGGAGAGACCCAGTACTTC. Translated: CASSVVGETQYF.

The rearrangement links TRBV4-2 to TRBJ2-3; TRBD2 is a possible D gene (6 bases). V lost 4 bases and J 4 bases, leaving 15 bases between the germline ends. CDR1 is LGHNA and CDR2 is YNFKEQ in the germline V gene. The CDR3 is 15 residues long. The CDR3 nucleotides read TGTGCCAGCAGCCCCACGTGGCGGGAACCAGATACGCAGTATTTT. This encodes CASSPTWREPDTQYF.

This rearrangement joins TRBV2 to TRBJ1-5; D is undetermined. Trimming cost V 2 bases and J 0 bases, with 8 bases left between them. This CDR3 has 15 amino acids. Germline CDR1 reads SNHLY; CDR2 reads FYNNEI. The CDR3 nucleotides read TGTGCCAGCAGTGAACAGAGTTATAGCAATCAGCCCCAGCATTTT. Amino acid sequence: CASSEQSYSNQPQHF. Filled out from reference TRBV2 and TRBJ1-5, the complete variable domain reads EPEVTQTPSHQVTQMGQEVILRCVPISNHLYFYWYRQILGQKVEFLVSFYNNEISEKSEIFDDQFSVERPDGSNFTLKIRSTKLEDSAMYFCASSEQSYSNQPQHFGDGTRLSIL.

CDR3 residues: CASSSPRGGNTEAFF. The DNA of the CDR3 is TGTGCCAGCAGCTCCCCCCGGGGAGGGAACACTGAAGCTTTCTTT. This chain uses TRBV7-9 with TRBJ1-1, with unresolved D. CDR1 SEHNR and CDR2 FQNEAQ come from the germline V gene (reference sequence). The CDR3 is 15 amino acids. Trimming left V 4 bases short and J 1 base short, with 13 bases between.

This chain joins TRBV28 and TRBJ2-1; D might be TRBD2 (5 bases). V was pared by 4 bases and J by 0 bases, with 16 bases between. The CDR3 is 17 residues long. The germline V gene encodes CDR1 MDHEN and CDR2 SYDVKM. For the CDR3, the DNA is TGTGCCAGCAGTTCCCCAGGAGGATGGCGCTCCTACAATGAGCAGTTCTTC. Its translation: CASSSPGGWRSYNEQFF.

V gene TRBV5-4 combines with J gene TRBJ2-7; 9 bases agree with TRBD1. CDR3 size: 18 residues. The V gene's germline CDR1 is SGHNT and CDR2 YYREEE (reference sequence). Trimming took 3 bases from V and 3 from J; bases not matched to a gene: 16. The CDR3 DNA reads TGTGCCAGCAGCTGGCTCATTCCGGGGGACAGGGATGGCTACGAGCAGTACTTC. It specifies CASSWLIPGDRDGYEQYF.

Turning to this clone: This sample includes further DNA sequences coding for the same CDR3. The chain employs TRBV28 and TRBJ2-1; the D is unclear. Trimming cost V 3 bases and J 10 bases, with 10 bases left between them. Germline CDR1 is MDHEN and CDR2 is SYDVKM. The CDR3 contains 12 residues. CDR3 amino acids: CASSLSAGEQFF. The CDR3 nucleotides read TGTGCCAGCAGTTTGAGCGCCGGCGAGCAGTTCTTC.

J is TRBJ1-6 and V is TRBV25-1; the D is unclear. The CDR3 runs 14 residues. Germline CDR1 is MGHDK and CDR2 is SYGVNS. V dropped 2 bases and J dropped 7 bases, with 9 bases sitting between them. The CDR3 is CASSEAPRNSPLHF. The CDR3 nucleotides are TGTGCCAGCAGTGAAGCCCCTCGCAATTCACCCCTCCACTTT.

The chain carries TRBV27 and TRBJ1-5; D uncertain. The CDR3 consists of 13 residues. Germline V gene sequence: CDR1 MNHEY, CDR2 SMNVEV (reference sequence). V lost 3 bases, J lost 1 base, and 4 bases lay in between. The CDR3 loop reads CASSFLSNQPQHF. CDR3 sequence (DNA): TGTGCCAGCAGTTTCCTAAGCAATCAGCCCCAGCATTTT.

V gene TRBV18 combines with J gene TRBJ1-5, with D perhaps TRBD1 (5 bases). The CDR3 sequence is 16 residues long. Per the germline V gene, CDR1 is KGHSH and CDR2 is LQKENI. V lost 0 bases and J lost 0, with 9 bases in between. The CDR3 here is CASSPPGVHSNQPQHF. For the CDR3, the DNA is TGTGCCAGCTCACCACCAGGGGTTCATAGCAATCAGCCCCAGCATTTT. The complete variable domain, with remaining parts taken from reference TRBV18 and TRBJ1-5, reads NAGVMQNPRHLVRRRGQEARLRCSPMKGHSHVYWYRQLPEEGLKFMVYLQKENIIDESGMPKERFSAEFPKEGPSILRIQQVVRGDSAAYFCASSPPGVHSNQPQHFGDGTRLSIL.

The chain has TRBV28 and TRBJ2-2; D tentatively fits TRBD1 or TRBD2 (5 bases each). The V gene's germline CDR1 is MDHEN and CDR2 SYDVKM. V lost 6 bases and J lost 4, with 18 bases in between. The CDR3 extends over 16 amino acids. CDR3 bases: TGTGCCAGCAGCCCCTTTGGGACCCTGAGCACCGGGGAGCTGTTTTTT. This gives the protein CASSPFGTLSTGELFF.

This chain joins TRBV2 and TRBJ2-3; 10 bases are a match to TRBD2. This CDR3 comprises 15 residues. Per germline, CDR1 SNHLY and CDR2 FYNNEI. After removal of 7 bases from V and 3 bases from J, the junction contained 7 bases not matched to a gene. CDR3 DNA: TGTGCCAGCATGGCCCTAGCGGGAGTGACAGATACGCAGTATTTT. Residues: CASMALAGVTDTQYF.

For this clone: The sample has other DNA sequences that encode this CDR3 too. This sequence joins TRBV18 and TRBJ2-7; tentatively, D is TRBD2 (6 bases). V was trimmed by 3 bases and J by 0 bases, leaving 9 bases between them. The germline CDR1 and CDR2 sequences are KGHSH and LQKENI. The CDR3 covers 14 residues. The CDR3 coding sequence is TGTGCCAGCTCACCGGAGGGGAGCTCCTACGAGCAGTACTTC. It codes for CASSPEGSSYEQYF.

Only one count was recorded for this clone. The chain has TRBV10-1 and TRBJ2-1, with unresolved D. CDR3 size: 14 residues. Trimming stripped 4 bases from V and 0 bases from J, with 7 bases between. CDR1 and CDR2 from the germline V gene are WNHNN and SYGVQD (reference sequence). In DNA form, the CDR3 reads TGCGCCAGCAGTGGTGGCGGCTCCTACAATGAGCAGTTCTTC. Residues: CASSGGGSYNEQFF.

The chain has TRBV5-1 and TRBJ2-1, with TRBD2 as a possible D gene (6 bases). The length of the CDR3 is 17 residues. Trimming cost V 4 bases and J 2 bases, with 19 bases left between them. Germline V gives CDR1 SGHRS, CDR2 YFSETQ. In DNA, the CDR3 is TGCGCCAGCAGCAGGAGGGCGTTGGATTATACCTACAATGAGCAGTTCTTC. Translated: CASSRRALDYTYNEQFF.

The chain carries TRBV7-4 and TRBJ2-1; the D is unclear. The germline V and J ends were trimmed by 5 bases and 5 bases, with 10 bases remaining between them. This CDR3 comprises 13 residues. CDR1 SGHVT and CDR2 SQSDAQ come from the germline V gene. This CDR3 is CASSPRTDNEQFF. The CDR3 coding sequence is TGTGCCAGCAGCCCCCGGACGGACAATGAGCAGTTCTTC.

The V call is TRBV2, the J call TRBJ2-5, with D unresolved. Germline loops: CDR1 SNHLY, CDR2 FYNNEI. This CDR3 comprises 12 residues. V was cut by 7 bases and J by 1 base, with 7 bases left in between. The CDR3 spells CASTGSQETQYF. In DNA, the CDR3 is TGTGCCAGCACAGGTTCCCAAGAGACCCAGTACTTC.

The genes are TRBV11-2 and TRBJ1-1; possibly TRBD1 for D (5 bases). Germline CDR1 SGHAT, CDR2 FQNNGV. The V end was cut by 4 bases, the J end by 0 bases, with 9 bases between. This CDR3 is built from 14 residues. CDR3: CASSWGLMNTEAFF. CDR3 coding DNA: TGTGCCAGCAGCTGGGGACTGATGAACACTGAAGCTTTCTTT.

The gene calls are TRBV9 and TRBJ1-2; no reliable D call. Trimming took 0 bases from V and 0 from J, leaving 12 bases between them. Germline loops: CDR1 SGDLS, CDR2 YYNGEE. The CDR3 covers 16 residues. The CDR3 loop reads CASSVGVAGSNYGYTF. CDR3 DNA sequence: TGTGCCAGCAGCGTAGGAGTCGCAGGTTCTAACTATGGCTACACCTTC.